The source of this T cell receptor beta chain is a study of cytomegalovirus exposure and HLA in healthy donors. General study findings and limits: Across donors, presence/absence analyses took sequencing depth to be roughly uniform.

With respect to this clone: Its antigen remains unidentified.

Unmatched junction bases numbered 7, after V lost 4 bases and J lost 0 bases. Germline values: CDR1 SGDLS, CDR2 YYNGEE. The CDR3 runs to 16 residues. Researchers ran the PCR with 60 Vbeta and 13 Jbeta primers. Profiled with immunoSEQ multiplex PCR; TCRdb holds only in-frame clones, not every one. Among about 120,000 clones listed, around 75% were seen once. This TCR came from a woman between 40 and 50 years old in good health and CMV-seropositive. The genes are TRBV9 and TRBJ1-2, with 9 bases matching TRBD1. The sequenced material came from PBMCs. The CDR3 is CASSPRTGEANYGYTF. The DNA of the CDR3 is TGTGCCAGCAGCCCTCGGACAGGGGAAGCTAACTATGGCTACACCTTC.